This TCR beta chain was sequenced for a study of T cells in Graves' hyperthyroidism and ophthalmopathy. Study summary: Initial diagnosis, before any treatment, was when peripheral blood was collected.

Using RNA transcripts as the source, TCR beta CDR3 regions were amplified. The HTBI primer set was used in a first-round RT-PCR of the TCR CDR3. TCRdb re-called the multiplex PCR reads with MiXCR, one entry per CDR3 protein. The sample holds 220,000 or so distinct CDR3 sequences, about 16% seen once. The CDR3 length is 20 residues. After removal of 6 bases from V and 0 bases from J, the junction contained 16 bases not matched to a gene. In germline, CDR1 is SQVTM, CDR2 ANQGSEA. Patients having uncontrolled infection, another autoimmune disease, pregnancy or lactation were not included. Sequences were obtained from blood. The chain is built from TRBV29-1 and TRBJ2-1, with 14 positions matching TRBD2. This TCR was sampled from a woman younger than 35 with Graves' ophthalmopathy. As DNA, the CDR3 is TGCAGCGTCTGTTTGATCGGGACTAGCGGGGGCCTATACTCCTACAATGAGCAGTTCTTC. The encoded protein is CSVCLIGTSGGLYSYNEQFF.